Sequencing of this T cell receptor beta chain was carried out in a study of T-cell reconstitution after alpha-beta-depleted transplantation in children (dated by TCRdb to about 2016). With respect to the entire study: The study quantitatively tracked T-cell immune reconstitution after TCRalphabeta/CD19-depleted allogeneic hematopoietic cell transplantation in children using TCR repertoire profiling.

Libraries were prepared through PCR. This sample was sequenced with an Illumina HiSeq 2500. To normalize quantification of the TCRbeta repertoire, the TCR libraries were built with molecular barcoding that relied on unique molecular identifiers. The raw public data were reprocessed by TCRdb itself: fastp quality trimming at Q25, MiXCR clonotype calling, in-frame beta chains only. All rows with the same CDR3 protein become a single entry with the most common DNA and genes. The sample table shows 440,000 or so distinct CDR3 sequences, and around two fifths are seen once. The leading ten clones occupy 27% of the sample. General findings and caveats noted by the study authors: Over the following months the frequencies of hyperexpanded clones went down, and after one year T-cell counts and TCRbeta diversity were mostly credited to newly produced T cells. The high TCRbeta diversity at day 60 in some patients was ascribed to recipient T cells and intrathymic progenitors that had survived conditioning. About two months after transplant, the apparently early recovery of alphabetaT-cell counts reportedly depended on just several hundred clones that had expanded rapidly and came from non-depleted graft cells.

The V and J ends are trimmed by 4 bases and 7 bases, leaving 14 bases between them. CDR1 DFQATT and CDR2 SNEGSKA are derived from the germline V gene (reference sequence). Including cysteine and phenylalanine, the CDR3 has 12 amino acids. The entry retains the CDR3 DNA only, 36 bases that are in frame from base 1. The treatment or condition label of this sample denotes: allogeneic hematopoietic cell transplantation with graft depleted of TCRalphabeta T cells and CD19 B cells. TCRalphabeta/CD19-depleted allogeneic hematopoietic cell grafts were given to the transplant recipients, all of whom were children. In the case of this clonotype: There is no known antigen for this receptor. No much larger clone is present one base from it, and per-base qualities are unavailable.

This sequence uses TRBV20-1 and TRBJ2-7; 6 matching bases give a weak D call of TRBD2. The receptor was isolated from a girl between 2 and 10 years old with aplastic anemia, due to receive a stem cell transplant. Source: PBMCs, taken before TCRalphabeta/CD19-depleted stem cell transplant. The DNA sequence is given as TGCAGTGCTAAAGTGGCAGGAGGGGAGCAGTACTTC. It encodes CSAKVAGGEQYF.